This paragraph reports one T cell receptor beta chain. Its antigen remains unidentified. Base qualities are not at hand, and no much larger clone is one base apart. The data derive from a study of OX40 agonist ivuxolimab in advanced cancers. Regarding the complete study: Ivuxolimab was an agonistic, fully human IgG2 monoclonal antibody directed against OX40 (CD134), a costimulatory receptor. Partial responses occurred in three dose-escalation patients: two with cutaneous melanoma and one with hepatocellular carcinoma. Patients were allowed to have had prior anti-PD-1, anti-PD-L1 or anti-CTLA-4 therapy, and around 40% of the dose-escalation patients had previously received checkpoint inhibitors. Intravenous ivuxolimab was administered to patients every 2 weeks at six dose levels: 0.01, 0.1, 0.3, 1.5, 3 and 10 mg/kg. The paper reports the monotherapy dose-escalation portion (N of about 54 patients) of the phase I ivuxolimab trial. Of the approximately 50 dose-escalation patients, hepatocellular carcinoma was present in about 20, melanoma in some 15, renal cell carcinoma in 9 and head and neck cancer in 9. In the dose-escalation cohort, 82.7% of patients were male, and the mean age was approximately 55 years, with a range of about 20 to 90. Peripheral TCRbeta sequencing was intended to test whether TCR sequence diversity was altered and clonal T-cell expansion was caused by ivuxolimab.

Results the study describes overall, beyond this receptor: Low levels of normalized T-cell clonal expansion were also seen in some nonresponding patients. In partial responders in the 0.1-3.0 mg/kg groups, normalized peripheral clonal expansion was found to be among the lowest, especially among CD8+ T cells. After ivuxolimab, CD8+ T cells had more expanded clones than CD4+ T cells on average. Which antigens the clonally expanded peripheral T cells were specific for was not determined. At doses of 0.1 to 3.0 mg/kg, clonal expansion of both CD4+ and CD8+ blood T cells was observed from baseline to week 6.

For sequencing of the TCRbeta CDR3 region, genomic DNA was extracted from the sorted cells. The immunoSEQ Assay was used for sequencing of TCRbeta CDR3 regions. TCRdb holds this immuneACCESS table with in-frame rearrangements only. Some clones are missing; in checked studies, unresolved V genes explain under half, and the rest has no known cause. Here the sample has roughly 90,000 clones; over 85% occur a single time. Clones ranked in the top ten supply approximately 0.8% of the sample. CDR1 SGHNT and CDR2 YYREEE are derived from the germline V gene (reference sequence). The CDR3 has 15 amino acids, counting the end cysteine and phenylalanine. Of all the DNA, just the CDR3 is kept, 45 bases in frame from base 1. Trimming accounts for 3 bases at V and 5 bases at J, while the number of junction bases matched to no gene is 9. The trial excluded patients who had a history of autoimmune disease or who were on systemic immunosuppression. In every dose cohort, peripheral blood was drawn for TCR sequencing at baseline, cycle 4 day 1, and cycle 7 day 1. The samples were taken from a phase I, first-in-human, multicenter, open-label dose-escalation trial of ivuxolimab. Adults with locally advanced or metastatic head and neck squamous cell, hepatocellular, melanoma or renal cell carcinoma were enrolled in the trial. Before TCR sequencing, CD4+ T cells and CD8+ T cells were sorted from peripheral blood as separate populations.

The chain is made from TRBV5-4 and TRBJ1-2; a stretch of 8 junction bases matches TRBD1. The origin of this receptor is an adult with an advanced solid tumor such as melanoma, head and neck, liver or kidney cancer. Source: CD4+ or CD8+ T cells sorted from blood, taken in a trial of the OX40 agonist ivuxolimab. The CDR3 protein: CASSSGQGFRYGYTF. The DNA is as follows: TGTGCCAGCAGCTCAGGACAGGGCTTTAGGTATGGCTACACCTTC.